Below, 3 T cell receptor beta chains from the same sample are listed, as sequenced in a study of radiotherapy plus CTLA-4 blockade in lung cancer. Some clones are missing from TCRdb's copy, which holds only in-frame ones; the method was immunoSEQ multiplex PCR. The sample includes 95,000 to 150,000 clones, approximately 90% of them seen just once. Source: peripheral blood, taken from a patient treated with radiotherapy plus ipilimumab. The source is a human donor with non-small cell lung cancer that progressed on radiotherapy plus ipilimumab.

This clone was found once. The rearrangement joins TRBV18 to TRBJ2-2, with no clear D. This CDR3 has 13 amino acids. The germline V gene has CDR1 KGHSH and CDR2 LQKENI. Trimming took 2 bases from V and 6 from J, leaving 7 bases between them. For the CDR3, the DNA is TGTGCCAGCTCACCAACAGTCCCCGGGGAGCTGTTTTTT. Its protein is CASSPTVPGELFF.

V usage is TRBV9 and J usage is TRBJ2-1, with D possibly being TRBD1 or TRBD2 (5 bases each). V was clipped by 7 bases and J by 8 bases, with 16 bases between them. The germline CDR1 and CDR2 sequences are SGDLS and YYNGEE. The CDR3 loop spans 13 amino acids. In nucleotides, the CDR3 is TGTGCCAGCGGGGGTGGGAGCTCGTATGAGCAGTTCTTC. Encoded protein: CASGGGSSYEQFF.

V usage is TRBV9 and J usage is TRBJ2-1; TRBD2 matches 7 bases. V was pared by 5 bases and J by 10 bases, with 15 bases of the junction left unmatched. The CDR3 has 15 residues. Germline CDR1 is SGDLS and CDR2 is YYNGEE. The CDR3 DNA follows: TGTGCCAGCAGTCAAGGACTAGGGGATCCGGAGGAGCAGTTCTTC. The encoded protein is CASSQGLGDPEEQFF.